These T cell receptor beta chains were read from a single sample in a study of blood T cell repertoires in COVID-19. Libraries were prepared by immunoSEQ multiplex PCR; TCRdb keeps only in-frame clonotypes and omits some of them. The data hold 200,000 to 300,000 clones, with around 86% observed a single time. Sequencing was carried out using PBMCs or T cells enriched from blood (not recorded which). Receptors originate from a woman aged 40 to 50 with acute COVID-19. The CDR3 runs from the conserved cysteine through the conserved F or W. The D gene is left open where the match is weak. Clone size is stated in some rows and not others, as once, few, many or a class when expanded.

cdr3_nt: TGTGCCAGTAGTGGGACCAGGGGCGGGAGGTATTACGAGCAGTACTTC; cdr3_aa: CASSGTRGGRYYEQYF; j_call: TRBJ2-7; v_call: TRBV19; clone_size: .; d_call: TRBD2
cdr3_nt: TGTGCCAGCAGCCAAGAACTCCGGGAACACACCTTC; cdr3_aa: CASSQELREHTF; j_call: TRBJ1-2; v_call: TRBV14; clone_size: once; d_call: .
cdr3_nt: TGTGCCAGCAGTCCCACTCCGCAAGAGACCCAGTACTTC; cdr3_aa: CASSPTPQETQYF; j_call: TRBJ2-5; v_call: TRBV3-1/TRBV3-2; clone_size: .; d_call: .
cdr3_nt: TGTGCCAGCAGCCAATTATATGAGCAGTTCTTC; cdr3_aa: CASSQLYEQFF; j_call: TRBJ2-1; v_call: TRBV3-1/TRBV3-2; clone_size: .; d_call: .
cdr3_nt: TGTGCCAGCAGTCGTGCAGGGGCTTACGAGCAGTACTTC; cdr3_aa: CASSRAGAYEQYF; j_call: TRBJ2-7; v_call: TRBV6-5; clone_size: .; d_call: .
cdr3_nt: TGTGCCAGCTCAAAGGAGAACAATGAGCAGTTCTTC; cdr3_aa: CASSKENNEQFF; j_call: TRBJ2-1; v_call: TRBV18; clone_size: .; d_call: .
cdr3_nt: TGTGCCAGCAGCGTAGATAAGACTAGCGGGAGTCACACCGGGGAGCTGTTTTTT; cdr3_aa: CASSVDKTSGSHTGELFF; j_call: TRBJ2-2; v_call: TRBV9; clone_size: .; d_call: TRBD2
cdr3_nt: TGCGCCAGCAGCTTGACTCCCACGGTAACTAATGAAAAACTGTTTTTT; cdr3_aa: CASSLTPTVTNEKLFF; j_call: TRBJ1-4; v_call: TRBV5-1; clone_size: .; d_call: .
cdr3_nt: TGTGCCAGCCCCCCGGGGGGACCGTTTCAGCCCCAGCATTTT; cdr3_aa: CASPPGGPFQPQHF; j_call: TRBJ1-5; v_call: TRBV24-1; clone_size: .; d_call: .
cdr3_nt: TGTGGGGGGGGTTATGGCTACACCTTC; cdr3_aa: CGGGYGYTF; j_call: TRBJ1-2; v_call: TRBV24-1; clone_size: .; d_call: .
cdr3_nt: TGTGCCAGCAGCTTAGGGGAGTTCTCGGAGACCCAGTACTTC; cdr3_aa: CASSLGEFSETQYF; j_call: TRBJ2-5; v_call: TRBV7-2; clone_size: once; d_call: .
cdr3_nt: TGTGCCAGCAGCCGTTTCCGGGACAGGTGGGAGACCCAGTACTTC; cdr3_aa: CASSRFRDRWETQYF; j_call: TRBJ2-5; v_call: TRBV14; clone_size: .; d_call: TRBD1
cdr3_nt: TGTGCCAGCAGCTTATACGACACCTCGGGGTCCTATAATTCACCCCTCCACTTT; cdr3_aa: CASSLYDTSGSYNSPLHF; j_call: TRBJ1-6; v_call: TRBV7-6; clone_size: .; d_call: .
cdr3_nt: TGCGCCAGCAGCCAAGATCTCGGGTACGAGCAGTACTTC; cdr3_aa: CASSQDLGYEQYF; j_call: TRBJ2-7; v_call: TRBV4-1; clone_size: .; d_call: .
cdr3_nt: TGTGCCAGCAGCTTGGGGACAGATGACGAGCAGTACTTC; cdr3_aa: CASSLGTDDEQYF; j_call: TRBJ2-7; v_call: TRBV11-2; clone_size: .; d_call: TRBD1